A single TCR beta chain is shown here with its context. Its antigen is currently unknown. A roughly 120-subject validation cohort, separate from the 666-subject first cohort, supplied the donors. The data were obtained in a study of cytomegalovirus exposure and HLA in healthy donors. With 4 bases removed from V and 0 bases from J, the gap between germline ends came to 22 bases. This CDR3 contains 19 residues. Germline V gene lookup returns CDR1 MNHEY and CDR2 SMNVEV (reference sequence). Generated by immunoSEQ multiplex PCR, the TCRdb table keeps only in-frame clones and is missing some. The data contain about 140,000 clones, approximately 86% of them singletons. General study points: Cytomegalovirus status was reportedly diagnosed by the classifier with high sensitivity and specificity. Among the CMV-associated chains, a few were confirmed in vitro as specific for CMV antigens. Many donors carried some public TCRs, although rarity characterized most TCR sequences.

This TCR came from a man aged 18 to 30 in good health and CMV-seropositive. This chain joins TRBV27 and TRBJ2-1; the D gene is possibly TRBD1 (5 bases). Sequences were obtained from PBMCs. CDR3 coding DNA: TGTGCCAGCAGTTCCTACCTCGACAGAATAAAGAGCTCCTACAATGAGCAGTTCTTC. Residues: CASSSYLDRIKSSYNEQFF.